The 31 T cell receptor beta chains in this list originate from one sample, sequenced in a study of T cell repertoires in cytomegalovirus infection. Antigens of these TCRs are unknown. TCRdb reprocessed the reads via MiXCR and lists one record per CDR3 protein. The data contain some 920,000 distinct CDR3 sequences, about 33% of them singletons. Here the sequenced sample was cultured CD8+ T cells from PBMCs, taken from culture after CMV antigen stimulation. The receptors were gathered from a human donor in good health (CMV status not recorded). Some clones in this sample may be carry-over from other donors' samples.

This clonotype was seen only a few times. The J gene is TRBJ1-1, the V gene TRBV20-1; a possible D gene is TRBD1 (5 bases). Deletions cut 0 bases from V and 5 bases from J, with 13 bases between. The germline V gene encodes CDR1 DFQATT and CDR2 SNEGSKA (reference sequence). The length of the CDR3 is 14 residues. CDR3 in DNA: TGCAGTGCTAGAGAGGAGGGGCGATGGACTGAAGCTTTCTTT. It is translated as CSAREEGRWTEAFF.

This clonotype came up a few times. The chain couples TRBV19 to TRBJ2-6, with a possible D match to TRBD1 (6 bases). Trimming took off 6 bases at V and 0 bases at J, with 15 bases between the two ends. Germline V lookup: CDR1 LNHDA, CDR2 SQIVND (reference sequence). CDR3 size: 17 residues. The CDR3, as DNA: TGTGCCAGTAGACCGGGACAAGGGGACTCTGGGGCCAACGTCCTGACTTTC. Its translation is CASRPGQGDSGANVLTF.

This clonotype has more than one count but fewer than ten. This chain uses TRBV4-3 with TRBJ1-4; D is undetermined. This CDR3 spans 15 amino acids. Trimming cost V 0 bases and J 10 bases, with 15 bases left between them. Germline CDR1 is LGHNA and CDR2 is YSLEER. This CDR3 reads CASSQDSPGPGKLFF. The CDR3 coding sequence is TGCGCCAGCAGCCAAGATTCCCCGGGCCCAGGAAAACTGTTTTTT.

With respect to this clonotype: Since a much larger clone is just one base distant, this may be a read error. This sequence joins TRBV7-2 and TRBJ1-1; no firm D call. The length of the CDR3 is 13 residues. Germline V lookup: CDR1 SGHTA, CDR2 FQGNSA. CDR3 sequence: CAGSQGLTGEAFF. The CDR3 DNA sequence: TGTGCCGGCAGCCAAGGGCTGACGGGTGAAGCTTTCTTT.

The chain recombines TRBV5-6 with TRBJ2-2; TRBD1 matches 12 bases. There are 15 residues in the CDR3. Germline V gene lookup returns CDR1 SGHDT and CDR2 YYEEEE. V trimming: 2 bases; J trimming: 6 bases; junction bases outside the gene matches: 2. The CDR3 DNA reads TGTGCCAGCAGCTTCGGGACAGGGGGCCCCGGGGAGCTGTTTTTT. Translating it yields CASSFGTGGPGELFF.

This clonotype showed up many times. The V gene is TRBV7-2, the J gene TRBJ1-5; unclear D gene. The CDR3 is 13 residues long. Deletions cut 1 base from V and 7 bases from J, with 8 bases between. Germline V gene sequence: CDR1 SGHTA, CDR2 FQGNSA. The CDR3, as DNA: TGTGCCAGCAGCTTAGGTCCTACACAGCCCCAGCATTTT. Encoded protein: CASSLGPTQPQHF.

This clonotype was counted ten times or more. The J gene is TRBJ2-3, the V gene TRBV6-1, with D perhaps TRBD2 (5 bases). V was trimmed by 3 bases and J by 2 bases, leaving 15 bases between them. The CDR3 is 16 amino acids. Per the germline V gene, CDR1 is MNHNS and CDR2 is SASEGT. Written as DNA, the CDR3 is TGTGCCAGCAGTGACTCTCACTACGGGGACACAGATACGCAGTATTTT. It is translated as CASSDSHYGDTDTQYF.

The chain joins TRBV2 to TRBJ1-1, with D tentatively TRBD1 (5 bases). V was shortened by 4 bases and J by 3 bases, with 15 bases between the two germline ends. Looked up from germline, CDR1 is SNHLY and CDR2 is FYNNEI. The CDR3 consists of 15 residues. Here the CDR3 DNA reads TGTGCCAGCAGTGGGGAGGGATGGGGGGACACTGAAGCTTTCTTT. Amino acids: CASSGEGWGDTEAFF.

This clonotype was seen at least ten times. The chain links TRBV27 to TRBJ1-1; D gene unclear. Deletions cut 4 bases from V and 11 bases from J, with 11 bases between. Germline values: CDR1 MNHEY, CDR2 SMNVEV (reference sequence). The CDR3 runs to 11 residues. The CDR3 sequence: CASSSQLGAFF. CDR3 nucleotide sequence: TGTGCCAGCAGTTCTCAGCTTGGGGCTTTCTTT.

With regard to this clonotype: A much larger clone lies one base from this, so it may be a read error. Since the CDR3 does not end with the conserved phenylalanine or tryptophan, this likely comes from a read error. The chain couples TRBV7-8 to TRBJ2-3; TRBD2 aligns across 12 bases. This CDR3 comprises 15 residues. Germline V CDR1 and CDR2: SGHVS, FQNEAQ. V lost 5 bases, J lost 7 bases, and 7 bases stayed unmatched. CDR3: CASSPGLAGTNTQYL. CDR3 nucleotides: TGTGCCAGCAGCCCCGGACTAGCGGGGACAAATACGCAGTATCTT.

This chain uses TRBV27 with TRBJ1-5, with 7 bases fitting TRBD1. CDR3 size: 13 residues. Germline CDR1 reads MNHEY; CDR2 reads SMNVEV (reference sequence). Losses at the gene ends were 6 bases for V and 6 bases for J; bases not matched to a gene: 5. CDR3: CASSPGQIQPQHF. The CDR3 DNA reads TGTGCCAGCAGCCCGGGACAGATTCAGCCCCAGCATTTT.

The chain links TRBV7-9 to TRBJ2-7, with D possibly matching TRBD1 (6 bases). The CDR3 is 14 amino acids. V shed 5 bases and J shed 2 bases, with 13 bases lying between them. Looked up from germline, CDR1 is SEHNR and CDR2 is FQNEAQ (reference sequence). CDR3 bases: TGTGCCAGCAGCAGAATCAGGGGACCCTACGAGCAGTACGTC. Translated, it gives CASSRIRGPYEQYV.

This clonotype was seen a handful of times. The chain uses TRBV19 and TRBJ2-1, with D maybe TRBD2 (5 bases). Germline CDR1 LNHDA, CDR2 SQIVND (reference sequence). V lost 4 bases and J lost 0, with 10 bases in between. This CDR3 is built from 15 residues. The CDR3 nucleotides read TGTGCCAGTAGTAGAGAGGGAGACTCCTACAATGAGCAGTTCTTC. Translated: CASSREGDSYNEQFF.

V is TRBV7-3 and J is TRBJ2-2; D may correspond to TRBD1 or TRBD2 (5 bases each). V lost 0 bases and J lost 7, with 12 bases in between. Germline CDR1 and CDR2: SGHTA and FQGTGA. The CDR3 contains 15 residues. The CDR3 loop is CASSLTGGPYGELFF. As DNA, the CDR3 is TGTGCCAGCAGCTTAACTGGGGGACCGTACGGGGAGCTGTTTTTT.

The chain has TRBV6-5 and TRBJ2-4; D uncertain. Trimming pared 2 bases from V and 1 base from J, leaving 12 bases between. The CDR3 sequence is 16 residues long. The V gene's germline CDR1 is MNHEY and CDR2 SVGAGI. The CDR3 region has the DNA TGTGCCAGCAGTTACGAACCCCGGGCGGCCAAAAACATTCAGTACTTC. This codes for CASSYEPRAAKNIQYF.

In this sample, this clonotype turned up many times. The chain carries TRBV7-8 and TRBJ2-5; 7 positions agree with TRBD1. J was trimmed by 6 bases and V by 6 bases; bases with no gene match: 10. Germline V gives CDR1 SGHVS, CDR2 FQNEAQ. The CDR3 is 14 residues long. The CDR3 here is CASRTRQGGKTQYF. The DNA for the CDR3 is TGTGCCAGCAGGACCCGACAGGGTGGAAAGACCCAGTACTTC.

V gene TRBV7-6 combines with J gene TRBJ2-7, with TRBD2 as a possible D gene (6 bases). The CDR3 is made up of 12 amino acids. The germline gives CDR1 SGHVS, CDR2 FNYEAQ. Trimming stripped 6 bases from V and 8 bases from J, with 14 bases between. This chain's CDR3 is CASSSGGRKQYF. The CDR3 DNA is TGTGCCAGCAGTTCCGGGGGACGTAAGCAGTACTTC.

This rearrangement joins TRBV2 to TRBJ2-5; D unresolved. Trimming shortened V by 6 bases and J by 2 bases, and 4 bases separated the two germline ends. CDR3 length: 11 amino acids. Germline CDR1 is SNHLY and CDR2 is FYNNEI. In DNA form, the CDR3 reads TGTGCCAGCAGGCCTCAAGAGACCCAGTACTTC. It translates to CASRPQETQYF.

The gene calls are TRBV2 and TRBJ2-3, with 9 bases matching TRBD1. CDR3 length equals 14 residues. V gave up 11 bases and J gave up 4 bases; unmatched junction bases: 10. Germline lookup yields CDR1 SNHLY and CDR2 FYNNEI. The CDR3 sequence: CAGGGTGSSDTQYF. CDR3 in DNA: TGTGCCGGGGGGGGGACAGGGTCATCAGATACGCAGTATTTT.

This clonotype was recorded many times. The chain combines TRBV7-2 with TRBJ2-3; 11 positions match TRBD2. This CDR3 spans 15 amino acids. V shed 4 bases, J shed 6 bases, and the junction held 6 bases outside the gene matches. Germline V gene lookup returns CDR1 SGHTA and CDR2 FQGNSA. CDR3 loop: CASSYSGGALDTQYF. In DNA, the CDR3 is TGTGCCAGCAGCTATAGCGGGGGGGCCTTGGATACGCAGTATTTT.

This clonotype was recorded a few times. The CDR3: CASSLGLVQGHNYGYTF. CDR3 DNA sequence: TGTGCCAGCAGCTTAGGACTTGTACAGGGCCATAACTATGGCTACACCTTC. The V and J genes are TRBV13 and TRBJ1-2; possible D gene TRBD1, 6 bases. The CDR3 runs 17 residues. The germline gives CDR1 PRHDT, CDR2 FYEKMQ (reference sequence). Trimming took off 0 bases at V and 1 base at J, with 15 bases between the two ends.

This clonotype was counted only a few times. The chain joins TRBV10-2 to TRBJ2-3; D is possibly TRBD1 (6 bases). V was cut by 8 bases and J by 2 bases, with 8 bases left in between. This CDR3 comprises 12 residues. Germline CDR1 reads WSHSY; CDR2 reads SAAADI. For the CDR3, the DNA is TGCGCCAGCGAGGGGGACACAGATACGCAGTATTTT. Amino acid sequence: CASEGDTDTQYF.

The chain links TRBV15 to TRBJ1-5; 8 bases map to TRBD1. The length of the CDR3 is 17 residues. From germline, CDR1 is LNHNV and CDR2 YYDKDF (reference sequence). The J segment lost 7 bases and the V segment lost 5 bases, leaving 16 bases of the junction unmatched. Here the CDR3 reads CATSRTDTDRARQPQHF. The CDR3 region has the DNA TGTGCCACCAGCCGAACCGACACGGACAGGGCACGGCAGCCCCAGCATTTT.

This clonotype was observed at least ten times. This chain links TRBV7-6 with TRBJ2-1; 9 bases line up with TRBD2. This CDR3 is 15 amino acids long. The germline CDR1 and CDR2 sequences are SGHVS and FNYEAQ. Trimming took 6 bases from V and 4 from J; bases not matched to a gene: 7. DNA for the CDR3: TGTGCCAGCAGGCGTCTAGCGGGGACGTACAATGAGCAGTTCTTC. It specifies CASRRLAGTYNEQFF.

This clonotype showed up just a few times. The genes are TRBV19 and TRBJ2-4; 7 bases align to TRBD1. Per germline, CDR1 LNHDA and CDR2 SQIVND (reference sequence). The CDR3 loop spans 17 amino acids. With V trimmed by 3 bases and J by 0 bases, 8 bases remained unmatched. DNA for the CDR3: TGTGCCAGTAGTATTCCCTGGGACAGTACAGCCAAAAACATTCAGTACTTC. Its translation: CASSIPWDSTAKNIQYF.

This chain links TRBV12-3 or TRBV12-4 with TRBJ1-6; the D is unclear. The CDR3 has 13 residues. V lost 6 bases and J 3 bases, leaving 6 bases between the germline ends. The CDR3 DNA reads TGTGCCAGCAGGGCGCTCTATAATTCACCCCTCCACTTT. This encodes CASRALYNSPLHF.

The CDR3 DNA reads as TGTGCCAGCAGTTTAAGGGCCTCACCTTCCCAAGAGACCCAGTACTTC. It codes for CASSLRASPSQETQYF. The chain combines TRBV28 with TRBJ2-5; D remains ambiguous. The CDR3 length is 16 residues. V dropped 2 bases and J dropped 1 base, with 14 bases sitting between them. The germline CDR1 and CDR2 sequences are MDHEN and SYDVKM.

The count of this clonotype is one. The chain couples TRBV29-1 to TRBJ1-1; D is perhaps TRBD1 (5 bases). The CDR3 consists of 13 residues. The germline V gene encodes CDR1 SQVTM and CDR2 ANQGSEA. V lost 4 bases to trimming and J lost 3 bases, with 12 bases between them. This CDR3 is CSVGGQGDTEAFF. The CDR3 bases are TGCAGCGTTGGTGGCCAGGGAGACACTGAAGCTTTCTTT.

The rearrangement links TRBV11-1 to TRBJ2-1, with TRBD2 matching 12 bases. Losses at the gene ends were 2 bases for V and 8 bases for J; bases not matched to a gene: 10. The CDR3 length is 17 residues. CDR1 is SGHAT and CDR2 is FQDESV in the germline V gene (reference sequence). The CDR3, as DNA: TGTGCCAGCAGCTTAAGGCCCCCCACTAGCGGGGGGTATGAGCAGTTCTTC. Translation: CASSLRPPTSGGYEQFF.

The chain's CDR3 is CASSYLDQGAFNEQFF. The CDR3 DNA follows: TGTGCCAGCAGTTATCTGGACCAGGGGGCGTTCAATGAGCAGTTCTTC. The chain carries TRBV11-2 and TRBJ2-1; 8 bases agree with TRBD1. Germline trimming cut 6 bases from V and 6 bases from J; bases unmatched to any gene: 13. There are 16 residues in the CDR3. The germline gives CDR1 SGHAT, CDR2 FQNNGV.

The V gene is TRBV7-9, the J gene TRBJ1-2; D gene ambiguous. With 4 bases removed from V and 8 bases from J, the gap between germline ends came to 17 bases. There are 14 residues in the CDR3. Germline-derived CDR1 and CDR2 are SEHNR and FQNEAQ (reference sequence). The CDR3: CASSSLPRWSGYTF. CDR3 DNA sequence: TGTGCCAGCAGCTCTCTGCCTCGATGGAGCGGCTACACCTTC.